The T cell receptor beta chain described here comes from a study of blood T cell repertoires in COVID-19. The overall study: The analysed material was cDNA or gDNA that came from T cells, B-cell-depleted T cells, or PBMCs.

Seattle cases were enrolled at active infection and followed longitudinally. TCRdb's copy holds only in-frame clones and misses some; the assay was immunoSEQ multiplex PCR. The table shows 200,000 to 250,000 clones, with around 90% occurring only once. CDR1 and CDR2 (germline): KGHSH, LQKENI. CDR3 length: 18 residues. Germline trimming cut 2 bases from V and 1 base from J; bases unmatched to any gene: 13. The J gene is TRBJ1-1, the V gene TRBV18; TRBD1 matches at 7 bases. Material: peripheral blood. This sequence was found in a man aged 25-40 years with COVID-19, enrolled during active disease. The CDR3 DNA follows: TGTGCCAGCTCACCAAGAACAGCTGGGGCAGGGGGGAACACTGAAGCTTTCTTT. Amino acid sequence: CASSPRTAGAGGNTEAFF.